This paragraph covers one T cell receptor beta chain sequence. This sample was taken from a study of blood T cell repertoires in COVID-19. Study-wide context: The United States, Italy and Spain provided the acute and convalescent COVID-19 samples. Nucleic acid was either cDNA or gDNA, and it came from T cells, B-cell-depleted T cells, or PBMCs.

Per the original methods: Reference gene primer amplification in the assay estimated nucleated cell counts. The repertoire was sequenced with immunoSEQ multiplex PCR; TCRdb's copy has only in-frame clones and lacks some. The V and J calls and the clone size are those of that table, but D and trimming were determined from the DNA. In the table there are about 260,000 clones, 86% of which are singletons. The CDR3 is made up of 17 amino acids. Germline lookup yields CDR1 SGHRS and CDR2 YFSETQ. V lost 4 bases and J lost 2, with 19 bases in between. The sequence derives from a man between 18 and 29 years old with active or convalescent COVID-19. The chain combines TRBV5-1 with TRBJ2-4; a weak D match, TRBD1 (6 bases). Sample: peripheral blood. The chain's CDR3 is CASSGSTGYVTKNIQYF. CDR3 sequence (DNA): TGCGCCAGCAGCGGGTCAACAGGGTACGTCACCAAAAACATTCAGTACTTC.